Below, 2 T cell receptor beta chains from the same sample are listed, as sequenced in a study of CD8+CD57+ T cells in acquired aplastic anemia. Both TCR beta VDJ combination and CDR3 sequence profiling were carried out. Genomic DNA was the template for this profiling. One entry per CDR3 protein, called by TCRdb with MiXCR from the reads. This sample carries over 150,000 distinct CDR3 sequences, roughly 48% of them seen once, and the ten largest clones take about 2.6%. Flow cytometry had shown expanded CD8+CD57+ cells in the patients chosen for sequencing. The sequencing input was sorted CD4+, CD8+, or CD8+CD57+ T cells (not recorded which) from PBMCs. The receptors come from a human donor with aplastic anemia.

The chain links TRBV6-1 to TRBJ2-7; 10 bases line up with TRBD1. The CDR3 sequence is 15 residues long. Germline V gives CDR1 MNHNS, CDR2 SASEGT. Losses at the gene ends were 3 bases for V and 1 base for J; bases not matched to a gene: 3. The DNA for the CDR3 is TGTGCCAGCAGTGATCGACAGGGGGCTTCCTACGAGCAGTACTTC. Its protein product is CASSDRQGASYEQYF.

This chain joins TRBV11-1 and TRBJ2-3; 8 bases agree with TRBD2. The CDR3 covers 16 residues. V trimming: 1 base; J trimming: 7 bases; junction bases outside the gene matches: 10. Germline values: CDR1 SGHAT, CDR2 FQDESV (reference sequence). The DNA for the CDR3 is TGTGCCAGCAGCTTAGTGGGGACTAGACCACTTTATACGCAGTATTTT. It encodes CASSLVGTRPLYTQYF. The full variable domain, rest sourced from reference TRBV11-1 and TRBJ2-3, is EAEVAQSPRYKITEKSQAVAFWCDPISGHATLYWYRQILGQGPELLVQFQDESVVDDSQLPKDRFSAERLKGVDSTLKIQPAELGDSAMYLCASSLVGTRPLYTQYFGPGTRLTVL.